This entry is about one TCR beta chain. The antigen is unknown. These data belong to a study of vaccination and CD4 T cells after COVID-19. Study details: Sampling that followed vaccination took place a median about 70 days after dose two, within a range of 14 to 241.

Treatment in this sample: approximately nine-day PBMC culture with coronavirus spike peptide pools or control peptides (ViraFEST assay). ViraFEST relied on peptide pools to expand antigen-specific T cells; the TCRs were sequenced afterward. Positive PCR tests came between March and December 2020, ahead of the US Alpha, Beta and Delta variants. The germline V and J ends were trimmed by 2 bases and 1 base, with 8 bases remaining between them. The length of the CDR3 is 15 residues. From germline, CDR1 is MDHEN and CDR2 SYDVKM. The Oncomine TCR Beta short-read assay was applied to DNA of cultured CD4+ T cells. From CD4+ T cells that had been cultured, genomic DNA was extracted. MiXCR, run by TCRdb on the PCR reads, gives a single entry per CDR3 protein. Of roughly 14,000 distinct CDR3 sequences listed, 40% to 55% are singletons.

The TCR originated in a human donor who had recovered from COVID-19. The specimen was CD4+ T cells from blood, cultured in vitro, collected before SARS-CoV-2 vaccination. The V gene is TRBV28, the J gene TRBJ2-2, with D possibly matching TRBD2 (5 bases). DNA of the CDR3: TGTGCCAGCAGTTTAAGGAGGCGGAACACCGGGGAGCTGTTTTTT. Protein: CASSLRRRNTGELFF.